Below, 7 T cell receptor beta chains from the same sample are listed, as sequenced in a study of regulatory T cells in long-lasting Graves disease. Time point defined: persistent/refractory GD, antithyroid drugs over 5 years with positive TRAb. The TCR library used RNA extracted from PBMCs. Combining iRepertoire HTBI primers with Arm-PCR of CDR3 regions, the authors built TCR beta libraries. MiXCR was run by TCRdb on the multiplex PCR reads, yielding one entry per CDR3 protein. This table has hundreds of thousands of distinct CDR3 sequences, about 22% appearing once. The sequencing used peripheral blood mononuclear cells (PBMCs), collected when the disease was refractory, from a patient treated with antithyroid drugs. The receptors come from a female donor with Graves disease.

This clonotype was seen ten or more times. V and J are TRBV15 and TRBJ2-7, with D possibly called TRBD1 or TRBD2 (5 bases each). The CDR3 contains 12 residues. The V gene lost 8 bases and the J gene lost 4 bases, with 12 bases spanning the gap. Per the germline V gene, CDR1 is LNHNV and CDR2 is YYDKDF (reference sequence). The CDR3 DNA sequence: TGTGCCACCGGGGGTTCTGGTTACGAGCAGTACTTC. Translation: CATGGSGYEQYF.

This clonotype occurred many times. The chain employs TRBV11-2 and TRBJ1-2; tentative D call: TRBD1 (5 bases). In germline, CDR1 is SGHAT, CDR2 FQNNGV. There are 15 residues in the CDR3. Trimming pared 5 bases from V and 6 bases from J, leaving 19 bases between. CDR3 in amino acids: CASSPSGGLGNGYTF. CDR3 DNA sequence: TGTGCCAGCAGCCCTAGCGGGGGTTTGGGGAATGGCTACACCTTC. The whole variable domain, filled in from reference TRBV11-2 and TRBJ1-2, reads EAGVAQSPRYKIIEKRQSVAFWCNPISGHATLYWYQQILGQGPKLLIQFQNNGVVDDSQLPKDRFSAERLKGVDSTLKIQPAKLEDSAVYLCASSPSGGLGNGYTFGSGTRLTVV.

There are many counts of this clonotype. The V gene is TRBV7-8, the J gene TRBJ1-1; D possibly corresponds to TRBD1 (6 bases). The CDR3 covers 15 residues. CDR1 and CDR2 (germline): SGHVS, FQNEAQ. Trimming left V 5 bases short and J 5 bases short, with 18 bases between. The CDR3 DNA sequence: TGTGCCAGCAGCCCCCCAATCGACCAGGGGACTGAAGCTTTCTTT. This gives the protein CASSPPIDQGTEAFF.

This clonotype was counted at least ten times. The chain carries TRBV6-1 and TRBJ2-2, with TRBD1 as a possible D gene (5 bases). The CDR3 spans 19 residues. The germline CDR1 and CDR2 sequences are MNHNS and SASEGT. Trimming stripped 5 bases from V and 4 bases from J, with 26 bases between. CDR3 DNA sequence: TGTGCCAGCAGTCTTGCCGACAGTAGGGTTGGTGAACTCACCGGGGAGCTGTTTTTT. Residues: CASSLADSRVGELTGELFF.

In its sample, this clonotype was seen many times. The CDR3: CASSEWDGGTGTEAFF. Written as DNA, the CDR3 is TGTGCCAGCAGTGAATGGGATGGTGGGACGGGCACTGAAGCTTTCTTT. The chain combines TRBV2 with TRBJ1-1, with a tentative D call TRBD1 (5 bases). Between the trimmed V and J ends, which lost 2 bases and 4 bases, there was a span of 17 bases. Germline lookup yields CDR1 SNHLY and CDR2 FYNNEI. The CDR3 runs to 16 residues. Full variable domain (missing parts from reference TRBV2 and TRBJ1-1): EPEVTQTPSHQVTQMGQEVILRCVPISNHLYFYWYRQILGQKVEFLVSFYNNEISEKSEIFDDQFSVERPDGSNFTLKIRSTKLEDSAMYFCASSEWDGGTGTEAFFGQGTRLTVV.

This rearrangement joins TRBV29-1 to TRBJ2-5, with 8 bases lining up with TRBD1. The CDR3 runs 13 residues. Looked up from germline, CDR1 is SQVTM and CDR2 is ANQGSEA. After removal of 6 bases from V and 4 bases from J, the junction contained 7 bases not matched to a gene. CDR3 coding DNA: TGCAGCGTGGTCGCTGACAGGGGAGAGACCCAGTACTTC. It yields the protein CSVVADRGETQYF.

This clonotype turned up a few times. The rearrangement uses TRBV6-4 and TRBJ2-1; unclear D gene. The CDR3 extends over 16 amino acids. V lost 0 bases to trimming and J lost 3 bases, with 12 bases between them. Per germline, CDR1 MRHNA and CDR2 SNTAGT. Written as DNA, the CDR3 is TGTGCCAGCAGTGACTCTTTAGGACCAAACTACAATGAGCAGTTCTTC. Encoded protein: CASSDSLGPNYNEQFF.